The 27 T cell receptor beta chains listed next were all sequenced from one sample in a study of T cell responses to AZD1222 COVID-19 vaccine. This table comes from immunoSEQ multiplex PCR, and its TCRdb copy is limited to in-frame clones, with some not included. The sample lists about 160,000 clones; 85% to 95% were seen once. Sequences were derived from peripheral blood, sampled on day 0 of AZD1222 vaccination. The receptors derive from an adult in good health.

This chain uses TRBV19 with TRBJ2-1, with a tentative D call TRBD1 (6 bases). CDR1 and CDR2 from the germline V gene are LNHDA and SQIVND (reference sequence). V was pared by 5 bases and J by 8 bases, with 16 bases between. CDR3 length: 14 residues. In DNA, the CDR3 is TGTGCCAGTAGTCCCACCTCACAGGGCCATGAGCAGTTCTTC. Its protein is CASSPTSQGHEQFF.

This clone has only one observation. The chain employs TRBV7-2 and TRBJ1-5, with unresolved D. V was clipped by 5 bases and J by 5 bases, with 10 bases between them. The length of the CDR3 is 13 residues. The germline V gene has CDR1 SGHTA and CDR2 FQGNSA. The CDR3 here is CASSPQLDQPQHF. The DNA of the CDR3 is TGTGCCAGCAGCCCCCAATTGGATCAGCCCCAGCATTTT.

The sample holds one count of this clone. The chain couples TRBV3-1 (or the pseudogene TRBV3-2) to TRBJ1-1; D remains ambiguous. The V gene lost 4 bases and the J gene lost 6 bases, with 15 bases spanning the gap. The CDR3 contains 14 residues. The germline CDR1 and CDR2 sequences are LGHDT and YNNKEL (reference sequence). The CDR3 here is CASSRKSGESEAFF. CDR3 bases: TGTGCCAGCAGCCGTAAAAGTGGGGAATCTGAAGCTTTCTTT.

This rearrangement joins TRBV5-1 to TRBJ1-1; D not resolved. CDR3 length: 10 amino acids. CDR1 SGHRS and CDR2 YFSETQ come from the germline V gene. Between the trimmed V and J ends, which lost 6 bases and 6 bases, there was a span of 6 bases. CDR3: CASTGAEAFF. The CDR3 DNA reads as TGCGCCAGCACTGGGGCTGAAGCTTTCTTT.

V usage is TRBV15 and J usage is TRBJ1-4; tentatively, D is TRBD1 (5 bases). Trimming shortened V by 1 base and J by 4 bases, and 7 bases separated the two germline ends. Per the germline V gene, CDR1 is LNHNV and CDR2 is YYDKDF (reference sequence). The CDR3 extends over 14 amino acids. CDR3 in DNA: TGTGCCACCAGCAGAGGGGACCGTAATGAAAAACTGTTTTTT. It yields the protein CATSRGDRNEKLFF.

The chain combines TRBV4-2 with TRBJ2-5, with 10 bases matching TRBD2. The CDR3 contains 17 residues. Losses at the gene ends were 0 bases for V and 4 bases for J; bases not matched to a gene: 8. Germline CDR1 LGHNA, CDR2 YNFKEQ. The CDR3 region has the DNA TGTGCCAGCAGCCAAGAGTCCAGCGGGGGGGCGGCAGAGACCCAGTACTTC. This encodes CASSQESSGGAAETQYF.

The rearrangement joins TRBV4-1 to TRBJ1-3; D remains unclear. The V end was cut by 0 bases, the J end by 5 bases, with 14 bases between. CDR1 is MGHRA, CDR2 YSYEKL, per germline. The CDR3 covers 16 residues. CDR3 sequence reads: CASSQEPPDERNTIYF. CDR3 sequence (DNA): TGCGCCAGCAGCCAAGAACCCCCTGATGAAAGAAACACCATATATTTT.

This clone has only one observation. The genes are TRBV15 and TRBJ1-4, with D perhaps matching TRBD1 (5 bases). Germline V gene data show CDR1 as LNHNV and CDR2 as YYDKDF (reference sequence). With 0 bases removed from V and 7 bases from J, the gap between germline ends came to 12 bases. The CDR3 totals 15 residues. Here the CDR3 DNA reads TGTGCCACCAGCAGAGATCGAGGGACTTCTGAAAAACTGTTTTTT. Translated: CATSRDRGTSEKLFF.

The chain is built from TRBV11-2 and TRBJ1-1; no definite D call. Germline V CDR1 and CDR2: SGHAT, FQNNGV. The germline V and J ends were trimmed by 1 base and 1 base, with 10 bases remaining between them. The CDR3 contains 15 residues. The CDR3 reads CASSLVPAPNTEAFF. CDR3 DNA: TGTGCCAGCAGCTTAGTGCCAGCTCCGAACACTGAAGCTTTCTTT.

The genes are TRBV30 and TRBJ1-5; D might be TRBD1 (6 bases). The CDR3 runs 16 residues. Trimming left V 2 bases short and J 4 bases short, with 18 bases between. In germline, CDR1 is GTSNPN, CDR2 SVGIG (reference sequence). The chain's CDR3 is CAWSRGGIIGNQPQHF. The CDR3 DNA reads as TGTGCCTGGAGTCGAGGGGGTATAATAGGAAATCAGCCCCAGCATTTT.

The V gene is TRBV20-1, the J gene TRBJ2-7; possible D gene TRBD1, 6 bases. The CDR3 covers 17 residues. CDR1 and CDR2 (germline): DFQATT, SNEGSKA (reference sequence). Trimming cost V 3 bases and J 2 bases, with 23 bases left between them. The DNA for the CDR3 is TGCAGTGCTAGTGACTCTCTCCGGACAGCCTCCACCTACGAGCAGTACTTC. Its translation is CSASDSLRTASTYEQYF.

The V call is TRBV24-1, the J call TRBJ2-1, with 9 nucleotides matching TRBD2. Germline V gene lookup returns CDR1 KGHDR and CDR2 SFDVKD. V gave up 9 bases and J gave up 5 bases; unmatched junction bases: 16. The CDR3 has 17 amino acids. CDR3 amino acids: CATSSTESGGFDNEQFF. The CDR3 nucleotides are TGTGCCACCTCTTCCACCGAGAGCGGGGGGTTTGACAATGAGCAGTTCTTC.

The gene calls are TRBV11-2 and TRBJ1-6, with D possibly being TRBD1 (5 bases). Deletions cut 5 bases from V and 4 bases from J, with 15 bases between. CDR1 and CDR2 (germline): SGHAT, FQNNGV. There are 16 residues in the CDR3. The DNA of the CDR3 is TGTGCCAGCAGCCCCCGACAGAAAGAATATAATTCACCCCTCCACTTT. This translates into CASSPRQKEYNSPLHF.

This CDR3 is CASSQDVAGRVGQPQHF. The CDR3 bases are TGTGCCAGCAGCCAAGATGTTGCAGGGAGGGTGGGTCAGCCCCAGCATTTT. The chain combines TRBV4-2 with TRBJ1-5; a weak D match, TRBD1 (5 bases). CDR1 LGHNA and CDR2 YNFKEQ come from the germline V gene. With 0 bases removed from V and 6 bases from J, the gap between germline ends came to 18 bases. This CDR3 has 17 amino acids.

This clone has a single count. The rearrangement joins TRBV6-2 or TRBV6-3 to TRBJ1-6, with 8 nucleotides matching TRBD1. CDR1 is MNHEY and CDR2 is SVGEGT in the germline V gene. This CDR3 comprises 15 residues. Trimming took 0 bases from V and 8 from J; bases not matched to a gene: 3. The CDR3 sequence: CASSYSTGGDSPLHF. As DNA, the CDR3 is TGTGCCAGCAGTTACTCTACAGGGGGAGATTCACCCCTCCACTTT.

This chain links TRBV6-2 or TRBV6-3 with TRBJ1-5; D perhaps matches TRBD1 (5 bases). The length of the CDR3 is 16 residues. The germline V and J ends were trimmed by 3 bases and 4 bases, with 16 bases remaining between them. Germline lookup yields CDR1 MNHEY and CDR2 SVGEGT. CDR3 bases: TGTGCCAGCAGTTATAGTTGGGGGTTTAGTAATCAGCCCCAGCATTTT. As protein: CASSYSWGFSNQPQHF.

A remark on this clone: At one boundary the junction diverges from the germline segment, which might be a read error. The chain is built from TRBV11-2 and TRBJ2-7; 8 bases are shared with TRBD1. Germline V lookup: CDR1 SGHAT, CDR2 FQNNGV. The CDR3 is 12 residues long. The CDR3 nucleotides are TGTGCCAGCAGCCTCTCAACAGGGGGAAAGCGGTGG. As protein: CASSLSTGGKRW.

The V call is TRBV19, the J call TRBJ1-2; no firm D call. CDR3 length: 15 residues. Germline V gene lookup returns CDR1 LNHDA and CDR2 SQIVND (reference sequence). Trimming left V 6 bases short and J 4 bases short, with 18 bases between. The CDR3 is CASSITGPGRYGYTF. DNA for the CDR3: TGTGCCAGTAGCATAACCGGACCGGGCCGCTATGGCTACACCTTC.

The gene calls are TRBV5-6 and TRBJ2-5; 10 positions match TRBD2. Losses at the gene ends were 3 bases for V and 4 bases for J; bases not matched to a gene: 3. The CDR3 is made up of 14 amino acids. The germline V gene encodes CDR1 SGHDT and CDR2 YYEEEE. The CDR3 reads CASSWTSGLETQYF. CDR3 nucleotide sequence: TGTGCCAGCAGCTGGACTAGCGGCCTAGAGACCCAGTACTTC.

The chain links TRBV5-5 to TRBJ2-1; 8 bases fit TRBD2. Germline CDR1 reads SGHKS; CDR2 reads YYEKEE (reference sequence). The CDR3 extends over 15 amino acids. The junction had 8 bases not matched to a gene; V was cut back by 4 bases and J by 5 bases. In nucleotides, the CDR3 is TGTGCCAGCAGCCTGAGCGGGGGACACAACAATGAGCAGTTCTTC. This encodes CASSLSGGHNNEQFF.

The gene calls are TRBV3-1 (or the pseudogene TRBV3-2) and TRBJ1-1, with D unclear. CDR1 is LGHDT and CDR2 is YNNKEL in the germline V gene (reference sequence). This CDR3 contains 14 residues. Trimming removed 0 bases from V and 1 base from J, with 6 bases in between. This chain's CDR3 is CASSQDTKNTEAFF. The CDR3 DNA sequence: TGTGCCAGCAGCCAAGACACCAAGAACACTGAAGCTTTCTTT.

J is TRBJ2-1 and V is TRBV4-2; no clear D. Trimming left V 0 bases short and J 8 bases short, with 14 bases between. The germline gives CDR1 LGHNA, CDR2 YNFKEQ. The CDR3 runs to 15 residues. The CDR3 spells CASSQEATTWDEQFF. CDR3 DNA sequence: TGTGCCAGCAGCCAAGAGGCTACCACGTGGGATGAGCAGTTCTTC.

J is TRBJ1-2 and V is TRBV10-2; D ambiguous. V was pared by 6 bases and J by 8 bases, with 25 bases between. Germline CDR1 WSHSY, CDR2 SAAADI. This CDR3 spans 16 amino acids. The CDR3 nucleotides are TGCGCCAGCAGCAGCACAGTATCGAGCGTCGATCGGGGCTACACCTTC. It translates to CASSSTVSSVDRGYTF.

This sequence joins TRBV20-1 and TRBJ2-7; the D is unclear. The CDR3 loop spans 9 amino acids. The germline V gene encodes CDR1 DFQATT and CDR2 SNEGSKA (reference sequence). V lost 7 bases and J 6 bases, leaving 7 bases between the germline ends. This chain's CDR3 is CSVGREQYF. The CDR3, as DNA: TGCAGTGTCGGGCGCGAGCAGTACTTC.

This chain links TRBV7-8 with TRBJ2-3; D is unresolved. Trimming took 2 bases from V and 3 from J, leaving 12 bases between them. Germline V gene lookup returns CDR1 SGHVS and CDR2 FQNEAQ. This CDR3 is built from 15 residues. The DNA of the CDR3 is TGTGCCAGCAGCTTACGAGTTTCGGTGACAGATACGCAGTATTTT. Protein sequence: CASSLRVSVTDTQYF. The full variable domain, with the rest looked up from reference TRBV7-8 and TRBJ2-3, is GAGVSQSPRYKVAKRGQDVALRCDPISGHVSLFWYQQALGQGPEFLTYFQNEAQLDKSGLPSDRFFAERPEGSVSTLKIQRTQQEDSAVYLCASSLRVSVTDTQYFGPGTRLTVL.

This rearrangement joins TRBV6-2 or TRBV6-3 to TRBJ1-5; TRBD1 aligns across 10 bases. Germline values: CDR1 MNHEY, CDR2 SVGEGT. The CDR3 has 15 amino acids. V shed 2 bases, J shed 10 bases, and the junction held 8 bases outside the gene matches. In DNA form, the CDR3 reads TGTGCCAGCAGTTACAGGACAGGGGGGCGCGAACCCCAGCATTTT. This gives the protein CASSYRTGGREPQHF.

This chain connects TRBV6-5 to TRBJ2-7, with TRBD1 matching over 7 bases. Germline loops: CDR1 MNHEY, CDR2 SVGAGI. Trimming cost V 4 bases and J 8 bases; bases outside gene matches: 8. The CDR3 extends over 13 amino acids. The CDR3 nucleotides are TGTGCCAGCAGTTTAGTGCAGGGGGAACAGCAGTACTTC. Amino acids: CASSLVQGEQQYF.